This TCR beta chain was obtained from a study of blood T cell repertoires in COVID-19. About the study: Samples came from the United States, Italy and Spain, spanning acute and convalescent COVID-19.

The V and J ends lost 1 base and 7 bases respectively, with 10 bases between them. CDR3 size: 13 residues. Germline V gene lookup returns CDR1 LGHNA and CDR2 YSLEER. In the source study's methods: Amplifying reference gene primers gave estimates of nucleated cell counts. Profiled with immunoSEQ multiplex PCR; TCRdb holds only in-frame clones, not every one. That table supplies the V and J calls and clone size; D and trimming were determined from the DNA. The sample includes roughly 35,000 clones, around 80% of them seen just once. The gene calls are TRBV4-3 and TRBJ2-5; weak D call: TRBD1 (6 bases). The source is a man between 65 and 85 years old with acute or convalescent COVID-19. Material: peripheral blood. The CDR3 loop reads CASSQVGRGTQYF. The CDR3 DNA reads as TGCGCCAGCAGCCAAGTTGGCAGGGGGACCCAGTACTTC.